A selection of T cell receptor beta chains follows, all from one sample in a study of regulatory T cells in long-lasting Graves disease. TCRdb reanalysed the multiplex PCR reads using MiXCR and keeps one entry per CDR3 protein. The table lists roughly 350,000 distinct CDR3 sequences, roughly 16% of them singletons. The sample was also reused in another study, on T cells in Graves' hyperthyroidism and ophthalmopathy.

The starting material was peripheral blood mononuclear cells (PBMCs), obtained at new diagnosis, from a patient treated with antithyroid drugs. These receptors were collected from a woman aged 18-29 years with Graves disease. Both conserved end residues are part of each CDR3. The D gene is left open where the match is weak. Size values are once, few and many counts, or a class for expanded clones, and some rows have none.

j_call,d_call,clone_size,v_call,cdr3_aa,cdr3_nt
TRBJ2-7,-,many,TRBV2,CASSVGASEQYF,TGTGCCAGCAGTGTAGGGGCTAGCGAGCAGTACTTC
TRBJ2-7,TRBD2,many,TRBV11-2,CASSFRLAGTRYEQYF,TGTGCCAGCAGCTTCCGACTAGCGGGGACAAGGTACGAGCAGTACTTC
TRBJ2-7,-,many,TRBV6-1,CASSGRVAYEQYF,TGTGCCAGCAGTGGGCGGGTGGCCTACGAGCAGTACTTC
TRBJ2-2,-,few,TRBV20-1,CSAPHRSGTGELFF,TGCAGTGCCCCCCACAGGTCGGGCACCGGGGAGCTGTTTTTT
TRBJ2-7,-,many,TRBV2,CASTPDSPYEQYF,TGTGCCAGCACTCCGGACAGCCCCTACGAGCAGTACTTC
TRBJ1-5,TRBD1,many,TRBV5-5,CASSSTGDYSNQPQHF,TGTGCCAGCAGCTCGACAGGGGATTATAGCAATCAGCCCCAGCATTTT
TRBJ1-2,TRBD1,many,TRBV5-1,CASSLGTGVTTNGYTF,TGCGCCAGCAGCTTGGGCACAGGGGTCACTACGAATGGCTACACCTTC
TRBJ1-5,-,-,TRBV20-1,CSARDTNQPQHF,TGCAGTGCTAGAGACACCAATCAGCCCCAGCATTTT
TRBJ2-3,-,-,TRBV18,CASSPMNLRNTQYF,TGTGCCAGCTCACCAATGAACTTGCGAAATACGCAGTATTTT
TRBJ2-7,TRBD2,many,TRBV2,CASSESSGRYEQYF,TGTGCCAGCAGTGAATCTAGCGGGAGGTACGAGCAGTACTTC
TRBJ2-2,-,many,TRBV3-1,CASSPGAYTGELFF,TGTGCCAGCAGCCCTGGGGCGTACACCGGGGAGCTGTTTTTT
TRBJ2-3,-,many,TRBV27,CASSGRSFTDTQYF,TGTGCCAGCAGTGGACGTAGCTTCACAGATACGCAGTATTTT
TRBJ2-7,-,many,TRBV18,CASSSGTFEQYF,TGTGCCAGCTCGTCCGGGACGTTCGAGCAGTACTTC
TRBJ2-3,TRBD2,few,TRBV9,CASSVSGRATDTQYF,TGTGCCAGCAGCGTAAGCGGGAGGGCCACAGATACGCAGTATTTT
TRBJ1-1,-,many,TRBV5-1,CASSFDSSNTEAFF,TGCGCCAGCAGCTTTGACAGTTCCAACACTGAAGCTTTCTTT
TRBJ1-1,-,few,TRBV4-1,CASSQGMRQMNTEAFF,TGCGCCAGCAGCCAAGGAATGAGACAGATGAACACTGAAGCTTTCTTT
TRBJ2-4,TRBD2,-,TRBV7-2,CASSLELAGGWNAKNIQYF,TGTGCCAGCAGCTTAGAACTAGCGGGGGGGTGGAATGCCAAAAACATTCAGTACTTC
TRBJ1-3,-,-,TRBV30,CAWSVRGVGSGNTIYF,TGTGCCTGGAGTGTTAGAGGGGTCGGGTCTGGAAACACCATATATTTT
TRBJ2-7,TRBD2,many,TRBV20-1,CSAREGGYEQYF,TGCAGTGCTAGAGAGGGGGGGTACGAGCAGTACTTC
TRBJ2-5,TRBD2,many,TRBV9,CASSGTLADQETQYF,TGTGCCAGCAGCGGGACCCTAGCGGACCAAGAGACCCAGTACTTC
TRBJ2-2,-,many,TRBV12-3/TRBV12-4,CASSFWEATGELFF,TGTGCCAGCAGTTTCTGGGAGGCCACCGGGGAGCTGTTTTTT
TRBJ1-2,-,many,TRBV2,CASSEIGGVGGYTF,TGTGCCAGCAGTGAGATCGGAGGGGTTGGTGGCTACACCTTC
TRBJ2-3,TRBD2,many,TRBV7-3,CASSLSSGGRHTQYF,TGTGCCAGCAGCTTATCTAGCGGGGGCCGTCATACGCAGTATTTT
TRBJ2-7,TRBD1,many,TRBV24-1,CATSDSPGTGVNEQYF,TGTGCCACCAGTGATTCCCCCGGGACAGGGGTAAACGAGCAGTACTTC
TRBJ2-1,TRBD2,-,TRBV5-1,CASSLRPLAGGPDNEQFF,TGCGCCAGCAGCCTCCGTCCTCTAGCGGGAGGGCCGGATAATGAGCAGTTCTTC
TRBJ2-5,-,many,TRBV20-1,CSAMGLAPNQETQYF,TGCAGTGCTATGGGGCTAGCCCCGAACCAAGAGACCCAGTACTTC
TRBJ2-6,-,few,TRBV7-9,CASRYGDFRANVLTF,TGTGCCAGCAGATATGGAGACTTCAGGGCCAACGTCCTGACTTTC
TRBJ2-6,TRBD1,-,TRBV4-2,CASSQDLGTANSGANVLTF,TGTGCCAGCAGCCAAGATTTGGGGACAGCTAACTCTGGGGCCAACGTCCTGACTTTC
TRBJ2-5,TRBD1,many,TRBV28,CASSFSRGQETQYF,TGTGCCAGCAGTTTCTCCAGGGGGCAAGAGACCCAGTACTTC
TRBJ1-6,-,once,TRBV30,CAWTGPRGSPLHF,TGTGCCTGGACCGGGCCCCGAGGTTCACCCCTCCACTTT
TRBJ1-1,-,many,TRBV18,CASSQGADSKAFF,TGTGCCAGCTCACAAGGGGCCGATTCCAAAGCTTTCTTT